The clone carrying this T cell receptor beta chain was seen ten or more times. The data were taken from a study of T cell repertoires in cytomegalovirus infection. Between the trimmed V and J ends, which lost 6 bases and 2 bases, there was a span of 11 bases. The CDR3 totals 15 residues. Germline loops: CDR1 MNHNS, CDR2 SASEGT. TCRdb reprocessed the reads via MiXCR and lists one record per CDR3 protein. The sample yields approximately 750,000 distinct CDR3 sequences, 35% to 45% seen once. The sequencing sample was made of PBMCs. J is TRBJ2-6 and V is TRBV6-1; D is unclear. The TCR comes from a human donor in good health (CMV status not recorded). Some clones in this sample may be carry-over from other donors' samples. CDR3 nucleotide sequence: TGTGCCAGCAGCGTGGTTTCGGCTGGGGCCAACGTCCTGACTTTC. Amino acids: CASSVVSAGANVLTF.